This TCR beta chain was documented in a study of blood T cells in healthy people across ages (dated by TCRdb to about 2015). Describing the broader study: In model experiments, template switching captured about one uniquely barcoded TCR beta cDNA molecule for every two T cells. Using deep sequencing normalized with unique cDNA molecular identifiers, the study measured how TCR beta repertoire diversity changes with age. Donors were grouped into four age groups: young (average 16 years), middle-aged (39), aged (around 60) and long-lived (approximately 82). To avoid experimental bias, donors of different ages were randomly spread across the sequencing lanes. Using the same blood draw, the study looked at two additional independent replicas of 1 million unique cDNA reads for two donors, one aged 18 to 30 and the other aged 80 or older. General study outcomes and caveats: Estimates of total diversity from one million sequenced T cells were regarded as lower bounds and underestimates. Because donor CMV infection status was unknown, age-related changes in expanded clonotypes were potentially confounded. The percentage of naive T cells measured by flow cytometry correlated strongly with observed TCR beta diversity. Compared with the aged group, the long-lived group had more naive CD4+ T cells, fewer expanded clones and increased TCR diversity, suggesting age selection. Observed TCR beta diversity per million T cells fell roughly linearly with age, and a significant reduction was already apparent by age around 44. Conclusive comparison of naive and antigen-experienced compartments was prevented by the profiling of bulk unsorted PBMCs.

Systemically healthy Caucasian individuals from Russia, roughly 40 in total and aged about 6 to 95 years, were included as donors. About 10 milliliters of peripheral blood were collected from each donor into EDTA-treated Vacutainer tubes. Ficoll-Paque density-gradient centrifugation was used to isolate PBMCs, with at least 6.5 million per sample. Total RNA, at least 5.5 micrograms per sample, was extracted from PBMCs with Trizol reagent. Naive CD45RAhigh/CD27high T cell percentages were measured by flow cytometry on a PBMC aliquot from every donor. Based on the germline V gene, the CDR1 and CDR2 sequences are SGHVS and FNYEAQ. From cysteine to phenylalanine, the CDR3 is 14 amino acids long. CDR3 DNA only is kept here, 42 bases in frame from base 1. The germline ends are 10 bases apart after V is trimmed by 1 base and J by 7 bases. To note about this clonotype: The specificity of this receptor is unknown. No base qualities exist here, and no much larger clone lies one base off it.

Library creation used 5' RACE. Sequencing took place on an Illumina HiSeq 2500. A second roughly 7 to 12 cycle PCR used a sample-barcoded 5' primer and a J-beta primer mix. A template-switch 5' adaptor carrying 12 random nucleotides introduced a unique molecular identifier onto each TCR beta cDNA molecule. Each sample yielded at least 3 million CDR3-containing paired-end reads. First-strand cDNA synthesis was performed from all RNA using the Mint cDNA synthesis kit, with priming by a TRBC-specific oligonucleotide. All cDNA was treated with uracil-DNA glycosylase and then went through a first 18-cycle PCR with the universal primers M1SS and BC2_uni_R. As for the authors' bioinformatics: Each sample was normalized by randomly selecting 1 million high-quality reads, each carrying a distinct molecular identifier. Reads with shared molecular identifiers were discarded instead of being binned into consensus sequences. CDR3 identification, clonotype clustering and error correction used MiTCR with a Q25 quality threshold and the strictest error-elimination algorithm. A nonparametric unseen species model with Euler transformation was used to estimate lower-bound total TCR beta diversity. TCRdb reprocessed the public reads (quality trimming at Q25 with fastp, clone calling with MiXCR) and kept in-frame beta chains. Rows are combined by CDR3 protein, so each entry shows the most common genes and DNA. The V and J calls, along with clone size, are taken from TCRdb and not from the paper's own processing. The sample table contains over 1,500,000 distinct CDR3 sequences; only one count was recorded for less than 50% of them. The ten largest clones represent 2.1% of the sample.

The chain was built from TRBV7-6 and TRBJ1-4, and TRBD1 may be the D gene, going by 6 matching bases. The receptor was isolated from a woman aged 35 to 49 in good health. Sequences were obtained from blood. In nucleotides, the sequence is TGTGCCAGCAGCTTAGAAGGGGGTTTTGAAAAACTGTTTTTT. It codes for CASSLEGGFEKLFF.